A selection of T cell receptor beta chains follows, all from one sample in a study of shared clonotypes between healthy human individuals. Sequenced by immunoSEQ multiplex PCR; TCRdb stores in-frame clones only, minus some. The sample has around 2.1 million clones, approximately 96% seen once. What was sequenced was naive CD4+ T cells sorted from blood. Every receptor here comes from a man between 18 and 29 years old in good health. The CDR3 runs from the conserved cysteine through the conserved F or W. Each record gives: V gene, clone size, CDR3 protein. For some rows the clone size is stated as once, few or many, or as a class when expanded; others skip it.

>TRBV7-8|-
CASSDRVGNTEAFF
>TRBV28|-
CASSGRTGARGNTIYF
>TRBV5-1|-
CASSLSSGANVLTF
>TRBV11-2|-
CASSPSATGELFF
>TRBV6-1|-
CASSESRTRINQPQHF
>TRBV10-2|-
CASSEVSGGETQYF
>TRBV7-8|-
CASSPYREPPPNTEAFF
>TRBV4-3|-
CASSQGTQSSYGYTF
>TRBV30|-
CACLQRFNSYEQYF
>TRBV5-4|-
CASSPGSRETQYF
>TRBV6-1|-
CASSEPFRTDTQYF
>TRBV5-1|-
CASSLEEGKNTEAFF
>TRBV10-3|-
CAISGQGRETQYF
>TRBV30|-
CAWSFKGPAYEQYF
>TRBV7-9|-
CASSPLSPGQGAKLFF
>TRBV2|-
CASRREQGAGYGYTF
>TRBV6-5|-
CASSSRGRGNYGYTF
>TRBV6-6|-
CASNNDRGNTGELFF
>TRBV6-5|-
CASSSGQGRYEQYF
>TRBV6-5|once
CASSYGLAGVEQYF
>TRBV28|-
CASRETGGSNQPQHF
>TRBV28|-
CASSSVFLSQGQPQHF
>TRBV28|once
CASSSVRVGGYTF
>TRBV28|-
CASTKGGAGTTEAFF
>TRBV7-2|once
CASSLRYRENTGELFF
>TRBV7-9|few
CASSLLGANSPLHF
>TRBV7-2|-
CASSLAPTDTQYF
>TRBV19|-
CASSMTPGGYTEAFF
>TRBV5-1|-
CASSLDFGQGYNEQFF
>TRBV10-3|few
CAISESEGGEQYF